This is a list of T cell receptor beta chains from one sample in a study of CD8+ T cells in alopecia areata. Clones were sequenced by immunoSEQ multiplex PCR, and TCRdb holds only the in-frame ones, with some missing. The sample lists about 180,000 clones, 67% seen once, with roughly an eighth in the top ten. The sample consisted of CD8+ T cells sorted from blood, taken at week 0. These receptors were taken from a human donor with alopecia areata. CDR3s include the opening cysteine and the closing phenylalanine or tryptophan. A D gene is named only where the DNA matches it firmly. Some rows mark clone size as missing; the rest say once, few, many or name a class of expanded clone.

v_call	d_call	clone_size	j_call	cdr3_aa	cdr3_nt
TRBV30	.	once	TRBJ2-3	CAWSLDRTFSTDTQYF	TGTGCCTGGAGTCTGGACAGAACTTTTAGCACAGATACGCAGTATTTT
TRBV29-1	.	many	TRBJ1-1	CSVEKNTEAFF	TGCAGCGTTGAGAAGAACACTGAAGCTTTCTTT
TRBV6-5	.	once	TRBJ2-3	CASSYSRQGGTDTQYF	TGTGCCAGCAGTTACTCGAGGCAGGGTGGCACAGATACGCAGTATTTT
TRBV27	TRBD1	once	TRBJ1-4	CASSWRTGEGEKLFF	TGTGCCAGCAGTTGGCGGACAGGGGAAGGTGAAAAACTGTTTTTT
TRBV7-9	.	.	TRBJ2-4	CASSLAGRPAKNIQYF	TGTGCCAGCAGCTTAGCGGGCAGGCCAGCCAAAAACATTCAGTACTTC
TRBV25-1	.	.	TRBJ2-3	CASRGRGLLDTQYF	TGTGCCAGCCGGGGTAGAGGGTTATTGGATACGCAGTATTTT
TRBV10-3	.	.	TRBJ2-7	CAITDSSETYEQYF	TGTGCCATCACCGACAGTTCCGAGACCTACGAGCAGTACTTC
TRBV7-9	.	.	TRBJ1-2	CASSPRANAPYGYTF	TGTGCCAGCAGCCCCCGGGCCAATGCCCCGTATGGCTACACCTTC
TRBV15	.	.	TRBJ2-7	CATSSRVDSYEQYF	TGTGCCACCAGCAGCAGGGTGGACTCCTACGAGCAGTACTTC
TRBV29-1	.	few	TRBJ2-7	CSVERQARGQTYEQYF	TGCAGCGTTGAACGACAGGCTAGGGGTCAGACCTACGAGCAGTACTTC
TRBV27	.	.	TRBJ2-3	CASSSRTDTQYF	TGTGCCAGCAGTTCCCGCACAGATACGCAGTATTTT
TRBV10-3	.	few	TRBJ1-1	CAIWRNTEAFF	TGTGCCATCTGGCGGAACACTGAAGCTTTCTTT
TRBV27	.	.	TRBJ1-1	CASSLSASTNTEAFF	TGTGCCAGCAGTTTATCGGCCAGTACCAACACTGAAGCTTTCTTT
TRBV7-2	TRBD2	once	TRBJ2-7	CASSLAGPAAGKSYEQYF	TGTGCCAGCAGCTTAGCAGGCCCGGCAGCGGGGAAGTCCTACGAGCAGTACTTC
TRBV30	.	.	TRBJ1-1	CAWSATANTEAFF	TGTGCCTGGAGTGCGACAGCGAACACTGAAGCTTTCTTT
TRBV29-1	TRBD1	.	TRBJ1-1	CSVEAPQGAEAFF	TGCAGCGTTGAGGCTCCCCAGGGGGCTGAAGCTTTCTTT
TRBV30	.	.	TRBJ1-5	CAWSQGVGNQPQHF	TGTGCCTGGAGTCAAGGGGTGGGCAATCAGCCCCAGCATTTT
TRBV30	TRBD2	.	TRBJ2-1	CAWSDERGIYNEQFF	TGTGCCTGGAGCGACGAGCGGGGGATCTACAATGAGCAGTTCTTC
TRBV5-4	TRBD2	few	TRBJ2-3	CASRAGGSTDTQYF	TGTGCCAGCAGAGCGGGGGGGAGCACAGATACGCAGTATTTT
TRBV6-5	.	.	TRBJ2-7	CASSYSGEEQYF	TGTGCCAGCAGTTACTCAGGGGAGGAGCAGTACTTC
TRBV18	.	.	TRBJ2-3	CASSPPQGSTDTQYF	TGTGCCAGCTCACCACCCCAGGGATCCACAGATACGCAGTATTTT
TRBV5-6	.	.	TRBJ1-1	CASSFGEVSGTEAFF	TGTGCCAGCAGCTTTGGCGAAGTATCCGGCACTGAAGCTTTCTTT
TRBV4-1	.	.	TRBJ2-4	CASSQDRGKDKNIQYF	TGCGCCAGCAGCCAAGACAGGGGAAAGGACAAAAACATTCAGTACTTC
TRBV29-1	TRBD2	.	TRBJ2-1	CSVARGGYNEQFF	TGCAGCGTTGCGCGGGGGGGCTACAATGAGCAGTTCTTC
TRBV27	TRBD1	.	TRBJ2-3	CASSQRTGASTDTQYF	TGTGCCAGCAGTCAACGGACAGGGGCTAGCACAGATACGCAGTATTTT
TRBV7-6	.	.	TRBJ2-1	CASSSRRNEQFF	TGTGCCAGCAGCAGTCGGCGTAATGAGCAGTTCTTC
TRBV30	.	.	TRBJ1-1	CAWSLGRGTEAFF	TGTGCCTGGAGTCTGGGGCGAGGAACTGAAGCTTTCTTT
TRBV27	.	.	TRBJ2-7	CASSLGARGYEQYF	TGTGCCAGCAGTTTGGGGGCCAGGGGTTACGAGCAGTACTTC
TRBV29-1	TRBD1	.	TRBJ1-1	CSVDPDRGVATEAFF	TGCAGCGTTGACCCTGACAGGGGTGTTGCCACTGAAGCTTTCTTT
TRBV7-9	.	.	TRBJ1-1	CASSLHQAFF	TGTGCCAGCAGCTTACATCAAGCTTTCTTT
TRBV30	TRBD2	few	TRBJ2-5	CAWSAGGPQETQYF	TGTGCCTGGTCGGCGGGGGGACCGCAAGAGACCCAGTACTTC
TRBV5-6	TRBD2	.	TRBJ2-5	CASSSVRGDAQETQYF	TGTGCCAGCAGCTCAGTCCGGGGGGATGCGCAAGAGACCCAGTACTTC
TRBV4-2	.	.	TRBJ2-3	CASSLTRALTDTQYF	TGTGCCAGCAGCTTAACCCGGGCCCTCACAGATACGCAGTATTTT
TRBV25-1	TRBD1	.	TRBJ1-2	CASRMGTGEYGYTF	TGTGCCAGCAGAATGGGGACAGGGGAGTATGGCTACACCTTC
TRBV5-1	.	few	TRBJ2-5	CASSLFPGASETQYF	TGCGCCAGCAGCTTGTTCCCAGGGGCTTCGGAGACCCAGTACTTC
TRBV29-1	.	.	TRBJ1-1	CSVDLRAEAFF	TGCAGCGTTGACTTAAGGGCCGAAGCTTTCTTT
TRBV10-3	TRBD1	.	TRBJ2-5	CAISESGTDQETQYF	TGTGCCATCAGTGAGTCAGGGACAGACCAAGAGACCCAGTACTTC
TRBV29-1	.	.	TRBJ2-1	CSVEDWVNEQFF	TGCAGCGTTGAAGATTGGGTTAATGAGCAGTTCTTC
TRBV4-1	TRBD2	few	TRBJ2-1	CASSQPGSGAGGPLNEQFF	TGCGCCAGCAGCCAACCCGGTTCTGGGGCGGGGGGGCCGTTAAATGAGCAGTTCTTC
TRBV29-1	.	.	TRBJ2-1	CSVEQVGSYNEQFF	TGCAGCGTTGAACAGGTGGGCTCCTACAATGAGCAGTTCTTC
TRBV6-1	TRBD1	few	TRBJ2-5	CASSDRDRGLETQYF	TGTGCCAGCAGTGATCGGGACAGGGGCCTCGAGACCCAGTACTTC
TRBV7-9	TRBD2	few	TRBJ2-5	CASSSTSGDVETQYF	TGTGCCAGCAGCTCGACTAGCGGGGATGTGGAGACCCAGTACTTC
TRBV4-1	.	.	TRBJ1-2	CASSPNQGSYGYTF	TGCGCCAGCAGCCCGAACCAGGGCTCTTATGGCTACACCTTC
TRBV29-1	TRBD1	.	TRBJ2-1	CSVDPGQGSYNEQFF	TGCAGCGTTGACCCGGGACAGGGCTCATACAATGAGCAGTTCTTC
TRBV29-1	.	once	TRBJ1-2	CSVEDRGYGYTF	TGCAGCGTTGAAGACCGCGGGTATGGCTACACCTTC
TRBV7-8	.	few	TRBJ2-5	CASSYPGQHQETQYF	TGTGCCAGCAGCTACCCGGGACAACACCAAGAGACCCAGTACTTC
TRBV15	.	.	TRBJ1-1	CATSRDRSEQRAFF	TGTGCCACCAGCAGAGATCGAAGCGAACAGAGGGCTTTCTTT
TRBV30	.	.	TRBJ2-5	CAWISHPQETQYF	TGTGCCTGGATCAGCCATCCACAAGAGACCCAGTACTTC
TRBV6-5	.	.	TRBJ2-7	CASSSGGREYEQYF	TGTGCCAGCAGTTCTGGGGGACGCGAGTACGAGCAGTACTTC
TRBV5-6	TRBD2	.	TRBJ2-3	CASSSLTSGGTDTQYF	TGTGCCAGCAGCTCCCTGACTAGCGGGGGTACAGATACGCAGTATTTT
TRBV4-2	.	few	TRBJ1-4	CASSQDGLGEKLFF	TGTGCCAGCAGCCAAGATGGGCTCGGAGAAAAACTGTTTTTT
TRBV9	.	.	TRBJ2-7	CASSGTGSEQYF	TGTGCCAGCAGCGGAACAGGGTCCGAGCAGTACTTC
TRBV4-1	TRBD2	.	TRBJ2-1	CASSPKGTSGENEQFF	TGCGCCAGCAGCCCCAAGGGGACTAGCGGGGAAAATGAGCAGTTCTTC
TRBV29-1	.	.	TRBJ1-2	CSVEDRGGIGGFSHGYTF	TGCAGCGTTGAAGATCGAGGCGGGATAGGGGGATTTTCCCATGGCTACACCTTC
TRBV9	.	once	TRBJ2-1	CASRTPALNEQFF	TGTGCCAGCAGGACCCCGGCACTTAATGAGCAGTTCTTC
TRBV30	.	.	TRBJ1-1	CAWSGLRDRYGTEAFF	TGTGCCTGGAGTGGACTACGGGACCGGTATGGGACTGAAGCTTTCTTT
TRBV5-6	TRBD1	once	TRBJ1-2	CASSLEGGPGYTF	TGTGCCAGCAGCTTGGAAGGGGGCCCCGGCTACACCTTC
TRBV7-9	TRBD1	.	TRBJ2-7	CASGRGPWDEQYF	TGTGCCAGCGGTAGGGGGCCCTGGGACGAGCAGTACTTC
TRBV2	.	.	TRBJ2-1	CASRGRYNEQFF	TGTGCCAGCAGGGGACGGTACAATGAGCAGTTCTTC
TRBV29-1	TRBD1	few	TRBJ1-2	CSVGQGYGYTF	TGCAGCGTGGGACAGGGGTATGGCTACACCTTC